This is a list of T cell receptor beta chains from one sample in a study of T cells in Graves' hyperthyroidism and ophthalmopathy. TCRdb used MiXCR to reprocess the multiplex PCR reads, holding one entry per CDR3 protein. The sample yields 500,000 to 600,000 distinct CDR3 sequences, approximately 44% seen once. The sample taken for sequencing was peripheral blood or thyroid tissue (not recorded which). These receptors all come from an adult woman with Graves' disease, either hyperthyroidism or ophthalmopathy (not recorded which). Each CDR3 is given without its conserved first and last residue.

j_call: TRBJ2-5
v_call: TRBV7-2
cdr3_aa: ASSRGPDQPQY

j_call: TRBJ2-2
v_call: TRBV24-1
cdr3_aa: ASVTGGVGTGELF

j_call: TRBJ1-2
v_call: TRBV7-4
cdr3_aa: ASSTGHAAGYT

j_call: TRBJ2-7
v_call: TRBV10-3
cdr3_aa: AISGTSGRIAYEQY

j_call: TRBJ1-5
v_call: TRBV10-3
cdr3_aa: ASSPPGGYGQPQH

j_call: TRBJ2-5
v_call: TRBV19
cdr3_aa: ASSILAGDVETQY

j_call: TRBJ1-2
v_call: TRBV5-1
cdr3_aa: ASRPRINDGYT

j_call: TRBJ2-2
v_call: TRBV15
cdr3_aa: ATSRGDSETGELS

j_call: TRBJ2-7
v_call: TRBV7-2
cdr3_aa: ASSLTRGGAREQY

j_call: TRBJ2-7
v_call: TRBV20-1
cdr3_aa: SASTGPLSYEQY

j_call: TRBJ2-2
v_call: TRBV12-3/TRBV12-4
cdr3_aa: ASRGVAGPRELF

j_call: TRBJ1-2
v_call: TRBV19
cdr3_aa: ASSGQEANYGYT

j_call: TRBJ2-5
v_call: TRBV7-8
cdr3_aa: ASSLTGALGEETQY

j_call: TRBJ2-7
v_call: TRBV7-9
cdr3_aa: ASSSNLQGVAEQY

j_call: TRBJ1-2
v_call: TRBV28
cdr3_aa: ASRDRNYGYT

j_call: TRBJ1-5
v_call: TRBV20-1
cdr3_aa: SARPGGSNQPQH

j_call: TRBJ1-4
v_call: TRBV5-1
cdr3_aa: ASSLQGGGEKLF

j_call: TRBJ1-6
v_call: TRBV9
cdr3_aa: ASSLRTPYNSPLH

j_call: TRBJ2-7
v_call: TRBV25-1
cdr3_aa: ARVFQDIWYEQY

j_call: TRBJ1-2
v_call: TRBV6-1
cdr3_aa: ASSERRNGYT

j_call: TRBJ1-1
v_call: TRBV20-1
cdr3_aa: SAGASNTEAF

j_call: TRBJ2-7
v_call: TRBV5-1
cdr3_aa: ASSLSPGPAYEQY